The clone carrying this T cell receptor beta chain was seen ten or more times. As yet, its antigen is unknown. The sample originates from a study of CD8 T cells in ankylosing spondylitis. TCRdb re-derived calls from the 5' RACE reads in MiXCR, one entry per CDR3 protein. The sample shows 150,000 to 200,000 distinct CDR3 sequences, roughly 20% of them seen only once. This CDR3 comprises 15 residues. V was clipped by 3 bases and J by 0 bases, with 11 bases between them. The germline V gene encodes CDR1 SGHDN and CDR2 FVKESK. General observations from the study: Relatively rare in peripheral blood, disease-linked clones were also CD8+. It was reported that disease-linked clones were significantly enriched in matched ankylosing spondylitis synovial fluid.

The receptor's source is a male donor aged 5-29 years with ankylosing spondylitis or in good health (not recorded which). Specimen: blood, either unsorted or a sorted T cell fraction (not recorded which). The J gene is TRBJ1-1, the V gene TRBV14; D uncertain. The CDR3 nucleotides read TGTGCCAGCAGCCAGAGTACAGTGATGAACACTGAAGCTTTCTTT. Residues: CASSQSTVMNTEAFF.